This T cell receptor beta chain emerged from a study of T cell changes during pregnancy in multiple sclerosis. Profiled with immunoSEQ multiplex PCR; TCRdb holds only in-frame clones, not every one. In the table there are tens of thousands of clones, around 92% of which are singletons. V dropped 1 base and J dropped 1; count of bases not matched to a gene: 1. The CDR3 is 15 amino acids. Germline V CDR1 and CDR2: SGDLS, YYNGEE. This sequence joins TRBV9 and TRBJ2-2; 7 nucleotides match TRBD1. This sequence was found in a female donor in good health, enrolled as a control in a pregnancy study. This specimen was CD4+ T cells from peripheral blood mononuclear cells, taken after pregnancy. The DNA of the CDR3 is TGTGCCAGCAGCGTAAGGGGGCTGAACACCGGGGAGCTGTTTTTT. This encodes CASSVRGLNTGELFF.